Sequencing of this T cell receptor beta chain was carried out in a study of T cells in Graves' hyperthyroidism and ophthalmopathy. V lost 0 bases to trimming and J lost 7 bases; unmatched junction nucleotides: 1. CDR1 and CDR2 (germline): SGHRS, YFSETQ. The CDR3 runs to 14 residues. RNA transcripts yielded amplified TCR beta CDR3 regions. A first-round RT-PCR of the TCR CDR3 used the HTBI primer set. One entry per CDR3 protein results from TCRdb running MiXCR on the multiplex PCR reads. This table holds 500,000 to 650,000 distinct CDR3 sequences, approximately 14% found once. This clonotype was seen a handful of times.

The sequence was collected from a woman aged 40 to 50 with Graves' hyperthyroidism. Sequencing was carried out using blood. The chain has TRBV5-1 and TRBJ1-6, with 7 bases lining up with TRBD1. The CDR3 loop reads CASSLVTGNSPLHF. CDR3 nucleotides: TGCGCCAGCAGCTTGGTGACAGGGAATTCACCCCTCCACTTT. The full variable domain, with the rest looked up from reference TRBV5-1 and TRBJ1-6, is KAGVTQTPRYLIKTRGQQVTLSCSPISGHRSVSWYQQTPGQGLQFLFEYFSETQRNKGNFPGRFSGRQFSNSRSEMNVSTLELGDSALYLCASSLVTGNSPLHFGNGTRLTVT.